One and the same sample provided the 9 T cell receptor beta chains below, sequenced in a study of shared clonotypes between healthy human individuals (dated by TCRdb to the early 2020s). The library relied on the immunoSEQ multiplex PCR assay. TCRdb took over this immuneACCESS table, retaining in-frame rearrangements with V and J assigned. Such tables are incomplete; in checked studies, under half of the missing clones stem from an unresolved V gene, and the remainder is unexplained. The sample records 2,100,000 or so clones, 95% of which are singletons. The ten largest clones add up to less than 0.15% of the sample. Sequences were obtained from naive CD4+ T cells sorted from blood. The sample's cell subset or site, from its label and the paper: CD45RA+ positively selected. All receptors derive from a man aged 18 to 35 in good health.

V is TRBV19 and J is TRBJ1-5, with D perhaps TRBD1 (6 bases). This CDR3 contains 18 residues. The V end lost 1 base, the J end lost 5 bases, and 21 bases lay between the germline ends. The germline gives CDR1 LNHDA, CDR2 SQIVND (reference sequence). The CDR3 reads CASSIAPPGQRSHQPQHF. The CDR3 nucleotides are TGTGCCAGTAGTATAGCCCCACCGGGACAAAGATCCCATCAGCCCCAGCATTTT. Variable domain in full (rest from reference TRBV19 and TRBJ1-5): DGGITQSPKYLFRKEGQNVTLSCEQNLNHDAMYWYRQDPGQGLRLIYYSQIVNDFQKGDIAEGYSVSREKKESFPLTVTSAQKNPTAFYLCASSIAPPGQRSHQPQHFGDGTRLSIL.

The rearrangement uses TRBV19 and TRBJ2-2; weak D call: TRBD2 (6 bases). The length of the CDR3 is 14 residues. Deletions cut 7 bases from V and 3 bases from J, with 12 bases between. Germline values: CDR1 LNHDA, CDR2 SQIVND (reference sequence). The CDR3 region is CASTVGGYTGELFF. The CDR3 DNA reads TGTGCCAGTACCGTGGGGGGTTACACCGGGGAGCTGTTTTTT. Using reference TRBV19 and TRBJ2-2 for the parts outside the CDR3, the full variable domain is DGGITQSPKYLFRKEGQNVTLSCEQNLNHDAMYWYRQDPGQGLRLIYYSQIVNDFQKGDIAEGYSVSREKKESFPLTVTSAQKNPTAFYLCASTVGGYTGELFFGEGSRLTVL.

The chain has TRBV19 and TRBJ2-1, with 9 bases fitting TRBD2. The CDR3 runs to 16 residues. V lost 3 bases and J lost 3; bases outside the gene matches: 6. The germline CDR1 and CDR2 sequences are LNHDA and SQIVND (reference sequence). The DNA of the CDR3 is TGTGCCAGTAGTATGTCCAGCGGGAGGTACTACAATGAGCAGTTCTTC. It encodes CASSMSSGRYYNEQFF.

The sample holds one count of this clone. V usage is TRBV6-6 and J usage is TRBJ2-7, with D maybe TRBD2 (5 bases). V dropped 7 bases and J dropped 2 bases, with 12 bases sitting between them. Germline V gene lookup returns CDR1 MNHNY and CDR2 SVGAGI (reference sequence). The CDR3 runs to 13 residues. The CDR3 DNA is TGTGCCAGCACTGGAGGCCCGCCCTACGAGCAGTACTTC. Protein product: CASTGGPPYEQYF.

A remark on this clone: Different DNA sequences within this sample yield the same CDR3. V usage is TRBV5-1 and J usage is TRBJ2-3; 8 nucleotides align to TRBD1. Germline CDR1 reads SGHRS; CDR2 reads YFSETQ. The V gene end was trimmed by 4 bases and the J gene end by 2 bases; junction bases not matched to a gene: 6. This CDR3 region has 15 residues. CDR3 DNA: TGCGCCAGCAGCCCGGGACAGGTGAACACAGATACGCAGTATTTT. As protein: CASSPGQVNTDTQYF. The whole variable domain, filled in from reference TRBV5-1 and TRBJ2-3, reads KAGVTQTPRYLIKTRGQQVTLSCSPISGHRSVSWYQQTPGQGLQFLFEYFSETQRNKGNFPGRFSGRQFSNSRSEMNVSTLELGDSALYLCASSPGQVNTDTQYFGPGTRLTVL.

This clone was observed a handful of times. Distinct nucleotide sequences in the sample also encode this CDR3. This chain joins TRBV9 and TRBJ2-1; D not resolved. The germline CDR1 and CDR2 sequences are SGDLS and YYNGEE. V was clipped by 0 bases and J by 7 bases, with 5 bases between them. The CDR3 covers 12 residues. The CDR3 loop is CASSVGLNEQFF. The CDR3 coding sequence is TGTGCCAGCAGCGTAGGCTTAAATGAGCAGTTCTTC.

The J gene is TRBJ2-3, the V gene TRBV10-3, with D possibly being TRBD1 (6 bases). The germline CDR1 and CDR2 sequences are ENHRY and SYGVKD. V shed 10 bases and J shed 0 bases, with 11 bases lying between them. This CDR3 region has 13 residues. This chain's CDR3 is CANGQPSTDTQYF. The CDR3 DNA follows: TGTGCCAACGGACAGCCTAGCACAGATACGCAGTATTTT.

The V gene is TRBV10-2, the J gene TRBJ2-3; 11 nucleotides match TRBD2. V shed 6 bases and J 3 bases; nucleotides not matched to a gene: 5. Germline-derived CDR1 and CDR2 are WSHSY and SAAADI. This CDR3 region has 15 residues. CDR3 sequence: CASRDRLAGTDTQYF. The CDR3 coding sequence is TGCGCCAGCAGAGACCGACTAGCGGGGACAGATACGCAGTATTTT.

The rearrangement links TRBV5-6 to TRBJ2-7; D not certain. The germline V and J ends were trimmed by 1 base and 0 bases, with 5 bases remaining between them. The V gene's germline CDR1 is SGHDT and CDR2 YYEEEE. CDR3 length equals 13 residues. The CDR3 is CASSLRHSYEQYF. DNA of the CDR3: TGTGCCAGCAGCTTGCGGCACTCCTACGAGCAGTACTTC. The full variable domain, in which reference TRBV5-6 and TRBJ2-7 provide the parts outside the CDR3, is DAGVTQSPTHLIKTRGQQVTLRCSPKSGHDTVSWYQQALGQGPQFIFQYYEEEERQRGNFPDRFSGHQFPNYSSELNVNALLLGDSALYLCASSLRHSYEQYFGPGTRLTVT.